This T cell receptor beta chain appears in the sequencing data of a study of post-analysis software for immune sequencing data. Study-level information: Disease courses included relapsing-remitting, secondary progressive and progressive-relapsing multiple sclerosis. Findings of the study overall: Patients used about 5 TRBV segments, including TRBV5-6, TRBV5-1 and TRBV20-1, more often than controls. Controls had significantly higher normalized Chao1 diversity than multiple sclerosis patients.

With regard to this clonotype: As yet, its antigen is unknown.

Germline V gene data show CDR1 as DFQATT and CDR2 as SNEGSKA (reference sequence). This CDR3 comprises 14 residues. V lost 4 bases, J lost 0 bases, and 12 bases lay in between. Incorporated into the TCR beta cDNA libraries were unique molecular identifiers, which served to reduce PCR and sequencing biases. About 500,000 cDNA molecules were obtained per 1 to 10 million input T cells. TCRdb ran MiXCR on the PCR reads and lists one entry per CDR3 protein. The repertoire holds some 890,000 distinct CDR3 sequences, with around 50% as singletons. Sequencing was performed on blood. This rearrangement joins TRBV20-1 to TRBJ1-1; possibly TRBD1 for D (6 bases). The TCR was taken from a girl aged 5-17 years with multiple sclerosis. CDR3 in amino acids: CSANKGGMNTEAFF. Written as DNA, the CDR3 is TGCAGTGCTAATAAGGGGGGTATGAACACTGAAGCTTTCTTT.